The 22 T cell receptor beta chains reported below all come from one sample, sequenced in a study of blood T cell repertoires in COVID-19. Sequencing used immunoSEQ multiplex PCR; TCRdb keeps in-frame clones, though not all of them. The sample lists tens of thousands of clones, under 90% seen once, with over 25% in the top ten. Input material: peripheral blood. The receptor set was obtained from a woman over 75 with active or convalescent COVID-19.

This chain uses TRBV7-9 with TRBJ1-3, with TRBD1 as a possible D gene (6 bases). Germline CDR1 SEHNR, CDR2 FQNEAQ (reference sequence). CDR3 size: 13 residues. The V end lost 10 bases, the J end lost 0 bases, and 10 bases lay between the germline ends. The CDR3 DNA reads as TGTGCCACCACAGGGAGCTCTGGAAACACCATATATTTT. This encodes CATTGSSGNTIYF.

The chain has TRBV11-2 and TRBJ1-5; possibly TRBD1 for D (6 bases). Germline lookup yields CDR1 SGHAT and CDR2 FQNNGV. Trimming pared 5 bases from V and 7 bases from J, leaving 12 bases between. The CDR3 consists of 13 residues. CDR3 residues: CASSAGTSQPQHF. The CDR3 DNA sequence: TGTGCCAGCAGCGCCGGGACAAGCCAGCCCCAGCATTTT.

The chain employs TRBV27 and TRBJ2-5; 7 bases line up with TRBD1. CDR1 and CDR2 from the germline V gene are MNHEY and SMNVEV (reference sequence). This CDR3 is built from 15 residues. Trimming cost V 0 bases and J 4 bases; bases outside gene matches: 5. DNA for the CDR3: TGTGCCAGCAGTTTATCGGACAGGCTAGGAGAGACCCAGTACTTC. Its protein is CASSLSDRLGETQYF.

The rearrangement joins TRBV5-1 to TRBJ2-6; 8 positions agree with TRBD1. Germline-derived CDR1 and CDR2 are SGHRS and YFSETQ. The CDR3 loop spans 18 amino acids. J lost 0 bases, V lost 4 bases, and 9 bases had no gene match. CDR3 sequence (DNA): TGCGCCAGCAGCCGTGGACAGGGACCCCCCTCTGGGGCCAACGTCCTGACTTTC. As protein: CASSRGQGPPSGANVLTF. Complete variable domain (other parts from reference TRBV5-1 and TRBJ2-6): KAGVTQTPRYLIKTRGQQVTLSCSPISGHRSVSWYQQTPGQGLQFLFEYFSETQRNKGNFPGRFSGRQFSNSRSEMNVSTLELGDSALYLCASSRGQGPPSGANVLTFGAGSRLTVL.

The rearrangement joins TRBV5-6 to TRBJ1-4; TRBD1 agrees at 10 bases. CDR1 SGHDT and CDR2 YYEEEE come from the germline V gene. The length of the CDR3 is 14 residues. Trimming took 4 bases from V and 10 from J; bases not matched to a gene: 7. The CDR3 loop reads CASSLGQGTAKLFF. The CDR3 DNA is TGTGCCAGCAGCCTGGGACAGGGGACGGCAAAACTGTTTTTT.

This clone was seen more than once but under ten times. The V call is TRBV7-3, the J call TRBJ2-7, with D perhaps TRBD1 (5 bases). Per germline, CDR1 SGHTA and CDR2 FQGTGA. V was shortened by 0 bases and J by 6 bases, with 12 bases between the two germline ends. The CDR3 totals 14 residues. CDR3 loop: CASSLTSGTGEQYF. The DNA of the CDR3 is TGTGCCAGCAGCTTAACTTCAGGAACAGGCGAGCAGTACTTC. Looking up the rest from reference TRBV7-3 and TRBJ2-7 gives the full variable domain: GAGVSQTPSNKVTEKGKYVELRCDPISGHTALYWYRQSLGQGPEFLIYFQGTGAADDSGLPNDRFFAVRPEGSVSTLKIQRTERGDSAVYLCASSLTSGTGEQYFGPGTRLTVT.

This clone showed up just a few times. J is TRBJ1-2 and V is TRBV14; TRBD1 matches at 10 bases. This CDR3 is built from 15 residues. Germline CDR1 is SGHDN and CDR2 is FVKESK. Losses at the gene ends were 4 bases for V and 3 bases for J; bases not matched to a gene: 5. Here the CDR3 reads CASSPVGQGYYGYTF. The CDR3 DNA follows: TGTGCCAGCAGCCCGGTGGGACAGGGGTACTATGGCTACACCTTC.

This chain uses TRBV24-1 with TRBJ1-2; 9 bases are a match to TRBD1. CDR1 is KGHDR and CDR2 is SFDVKD in the germline V gene. There are 15 residues in the CDR3. With V trimmed by 4 bases and J by 2 bases, 4 bases remained unmatched. Here the CDR3 reads CATSDPTGGNYGYTF. In DNA, the CDR3 is TGTGCCACCAGTGACCCGACAGGGGGAAACTATGGCTACACCTTC.

This chain links TRBV18 with TRBJ2-3, with D possibly being TRBD2 (6 bases). The CDR3 totals 15 residues. Germline V gene data show CDR1 as KGHSH and CDR2 as LQKENI. V was shortened by 3 bases and J by 4 bases, with 14 bases between the two germline ends. DNA of the CDR3: TGTGCCAGCTCACCGGAGGGAGGAGCGGCAGATACGCAGTATTTT. Protein: CASSPEGGAADTQYF.

The genes are TRBV10-3 and TRBJ1-2, with 7 bases that match TRBD1. Germline V gene lookup returns CDR1 ENHRY and CDR2 SYGVKD. The J segment lost 4 bases and the V segment lost 8 bases, leaving 7 bases of the junction unmatched. The CDR3 is 13 amino acids. CDR3 DNA sequence: TGTGCCATCCAGTCGACAGGGCCCTATGGCTACACCTTC. It translates to CAIQSTGPYGYTF.

As to this clone: Other nucleotide sequences in the sample specify the same CDR3. This chain uses TRBV5-1 with TRBJ2-1; TRBD2 matches at 14 bases. The ends lost 4 bases at V and 2 bases at J; junction bases unmatched: 2. This CDR3 comprises 16 residues. Germline V gives CDR1 SGHRS, CDR2 YFSETQ. This CDR3 is CASSPGLAGAYNEQFF. CDR3 nucleotides: TGCGCCAGCAGCCCGGGACTAGCGGGGGCCTACAATGAGCAGTTCTTC.

This clone was found once. This chain joins TRBV10-3 and TRBJ2-2, with TRBD1 matching 10 bases. The germline V gene encodes CDR1 ENHRY and CDR2 SYGVKD. The trim removed 10 bases at V and 6 bases at J, leaving 8 bases unmatched. This CDR3 region has 14 residues. The CDR3 sequence: CATSGTGAPGELFF. The CDR3, as DNA: TGTGCCACCTCCGGGACAGGGGCCCCCGGGGAGCTGTTTTTT.

The chain uses TRBV2 and TRBJ2-1, with 9 bases lining up with TRBD2. This CDR3 spans 14 amino acids. V was clipped by 8 bases and J by 6 bases; unmatched bases: 8. CDR1 is SNHLY, CDR2 FYNNEI, per germline. The CDR3, as DNA: TGTGCCAGCGGGATGGCGGGGGGGCGCAATGAGCAGTTCTTC. Protein: CASGMAGGRNEQFF.

The rearrangement joins TRBV19 to TRBJ1-1; possibly TRBD1 for D (5 bases). Germline V gene sequence: CDR1 LNHDA, CDR2 SQIVND (reference sequence). Trimming took 7 bases from V and 4 from J, leaving 16 bases between them. This CDR3 spans 14 amino acids. CDR3 DNA: TGTGCCAGTACCGCTATTCAGGGTACCACTGAAGCTTTCTTT. Amino acids: CASTAIQGTTEAFF.

The chain uses TRBV5-1 and TRBJ1-1; 8 nucleotides match TRBD1. The CDR3 has 14 amino acids. V shed 0 bases and J 5 bases; nucleotides not matched to a gene: 3. CDR1 and CDR2 from the germline V gene are SGHRS and YFSETQ. CDR3 bases: TGCGCCAGCAGCTTGGCAGGGGGCAGGACTGAAGCTTTCTTT. Protein: CASSLAGGRTEAFF. Full variable domain (missing parts from reference TRBV5-1 and TRBJ1-1): KAGVTQTPRYLIKTRGQQVTLSCSPISGHRSVSWYQQTPGQGLQFLFEYFSETQRNKGNFPGRFSGRQFSNSRSEMNVSTLELGDSALYLCASSLAGGRTEAFFGQGTRLTVV.

V is TRBV5-1 and J is TRBJ1-1; TRBD1 might be the D (6 bases). Trimming stripped 1 base from V and 8 bases from J, with 15 bases between. CDR1 and CDR2 (germline): SGHRS, YFSETQ. The CDR3 has 14 residues. CDR3 loop: CASSLFTGSGEAFF. In nucleotides, the CDR3 is TGCGCCAGCAGCTTGTTTACAGGGTCGGGAGAAGCTTTCTTT.

The V gene is TRBV19, the J gene TRBJ2-1, with TRBD1 matching over 8 bases. This CDR3 contains 15 residues. J lost 6 bases, V lost 5 bases, and 9 bases had no gene match. Germline CDR1 and CDR2: LNHDA and SQIVND (reference sequence). The chain's CDR3 is CASSEDRELGNEQFF. The CDR3 DNA sequence: TGTGCCAGTAGTGAGGACAGGGAGTTAGGCAATGAGCAGTTCTTC. Filled out from reference TRBV19 and TRBJ2-1, the complete variable domain reads DGGITQSPKYLFRKEGQNVTLSCEQNLNHDAMYWYRQDPGQGLRLIYYSQIVNDFQKGDIAEGYSVSREKKESFPLTVTSAQKNPTAFYLCASSEDRELGNEQFFGPGTRLTVL.

V usage is TRBV6-6 and J usage is TRBJ2-3, with 9 bases matching TRBD1. The V and J ends lost 0 bases and 6 bases, in that order; junction bases with no gene match: 7. Germline assignment: CDR1 MNHNY and CDR2 SVGAGI (reference sequence). This CDR3 is 16 amino acids long. The CDR3 bases are TGTGCCAGCAGTTACTCTAGGGGACAGGGATCGGATACGCAGTATTTT. This translates into CASSYSRGQGSDTQYF.

The rearrangement uses TRBV7-2 and TRBJ2-7; 7 bases are shared with TRBD1. This CDR3 is built from 15 residues. Germline CDR1 SGHTA, CDR2 FQGNSA. V trimming: 1 base; J trimming: 4 bases; junction bases outside the gene matches: 7. CDR3 amino acids: CASSLGVGGGYEQYF. The CDR3, as DNA: TGTGCCAGCAGCTTAGGGGTAGGGGGCGGGTACGAGCAGTACTTC.

V is TRBV15 and J is TRBJ1-1, with 9 bases matching TRBD1. CDR1 and CDR2 (germline): LNHNV, YYDKDF (reference sequence). This CDR3 comprises 13 residues. V was clipped by 3 bases and J by 4 bases; unmatched bases: 0. CDR3 nucleotide sequence: TGTGCCACCAGCAGGACAGGGGGCACTGAAGCTTTCTTT. Protein sequence: CATSRTGGTEAFF.

The CDR3 loop reads CASSPTSGVYEQYF. CDR3 DNA: TGTGCCAGCAGCCCTACTAGCGGGGTCTACGAGCAGTACTTC. The chain couples TRBV5-4 to TRBJ2-7; 10 nucleotides line up with TRBD2. This CDR3 comprises 14 residues. In germline, CDR1 is SGHNT, CDR2 YYREEE (reference sequence). With 4 bases clipped from V and 3 bases from J, the junction kept 4 bases outside the gene matches.

The DNA for the CDR3 is TGTGCCAGCAGCCAAGATCCGGACTTATCCTACGAGCAGTACTTC. Protein product: CASSQDPDLSYEQYF. J is TRBJ2-7 and V is TRBV4-2, with D perhaps TRBD2 (5 bases). The CDR3 totals 15 residues. V was trimmed by 0 bases and J by 1 base, leaving 10 bases between them. Germline values: CDR1 LGHNA, CDR2 YNFKEQ.